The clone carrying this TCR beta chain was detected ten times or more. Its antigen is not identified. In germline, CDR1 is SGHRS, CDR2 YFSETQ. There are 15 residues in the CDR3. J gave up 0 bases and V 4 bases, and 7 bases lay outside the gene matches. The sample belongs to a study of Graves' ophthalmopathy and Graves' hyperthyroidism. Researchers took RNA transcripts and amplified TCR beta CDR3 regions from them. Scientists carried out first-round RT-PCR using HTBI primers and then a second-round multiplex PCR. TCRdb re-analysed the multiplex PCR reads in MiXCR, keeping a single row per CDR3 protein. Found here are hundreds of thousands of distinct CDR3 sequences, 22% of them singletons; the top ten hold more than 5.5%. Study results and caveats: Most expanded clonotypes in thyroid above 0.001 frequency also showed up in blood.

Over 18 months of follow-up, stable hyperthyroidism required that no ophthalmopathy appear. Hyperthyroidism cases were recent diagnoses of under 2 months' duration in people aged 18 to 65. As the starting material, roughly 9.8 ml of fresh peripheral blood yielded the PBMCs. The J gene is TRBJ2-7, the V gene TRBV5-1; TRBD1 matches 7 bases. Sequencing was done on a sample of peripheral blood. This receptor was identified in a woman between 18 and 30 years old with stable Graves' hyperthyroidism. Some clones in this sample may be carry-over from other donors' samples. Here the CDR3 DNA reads TGCGCCAGCAGCATACAGGGGCAAAGCTCCTACGAGCAGTACTTC. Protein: CASSIQGQSSYEQYF.